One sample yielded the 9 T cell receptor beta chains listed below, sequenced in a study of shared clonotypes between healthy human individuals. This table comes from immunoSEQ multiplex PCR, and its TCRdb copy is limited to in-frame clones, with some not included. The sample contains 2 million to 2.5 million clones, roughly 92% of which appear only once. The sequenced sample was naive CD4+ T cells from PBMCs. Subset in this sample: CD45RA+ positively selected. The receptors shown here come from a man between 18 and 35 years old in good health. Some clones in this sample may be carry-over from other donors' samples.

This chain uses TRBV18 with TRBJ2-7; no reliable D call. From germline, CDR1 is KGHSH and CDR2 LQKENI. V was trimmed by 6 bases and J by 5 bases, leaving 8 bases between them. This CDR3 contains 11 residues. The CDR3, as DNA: TGTGCCAGCTCGCAAGAAAACGAGCAGTACTTC. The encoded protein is CASSQENEQYF.

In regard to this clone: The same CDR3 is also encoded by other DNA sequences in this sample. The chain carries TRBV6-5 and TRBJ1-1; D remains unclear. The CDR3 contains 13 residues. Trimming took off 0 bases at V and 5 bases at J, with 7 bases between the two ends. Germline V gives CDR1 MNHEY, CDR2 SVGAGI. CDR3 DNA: TGTGCCAGCAGTTACTCGGGGAGTACTGAAGCTTTCTTT. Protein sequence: CASSYSGSTEAFF.

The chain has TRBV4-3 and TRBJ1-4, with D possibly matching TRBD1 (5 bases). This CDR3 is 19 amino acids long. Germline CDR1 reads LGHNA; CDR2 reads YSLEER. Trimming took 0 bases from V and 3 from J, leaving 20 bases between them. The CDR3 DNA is TGCGCCAGCAGCCAAGAGCCGTACAGGTTCCTCTCTTCTAATGAAAAACTGTTTTTT. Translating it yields CASSQEPYRFLSSNEKLFF.

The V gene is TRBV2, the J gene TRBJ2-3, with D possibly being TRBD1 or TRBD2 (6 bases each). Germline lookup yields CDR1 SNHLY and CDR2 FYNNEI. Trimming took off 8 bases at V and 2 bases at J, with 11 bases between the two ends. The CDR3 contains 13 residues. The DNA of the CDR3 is TGTGCCAGCCGGGGGCGGTCCACAGATACGCAGTATTTT. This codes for CASRGRSTDTQYF.

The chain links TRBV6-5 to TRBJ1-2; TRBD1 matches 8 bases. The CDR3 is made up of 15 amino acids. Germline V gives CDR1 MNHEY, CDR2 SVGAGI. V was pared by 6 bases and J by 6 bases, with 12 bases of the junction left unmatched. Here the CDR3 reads CASRRTGGSTDGYTF. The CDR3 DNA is TGTGCCAGCAGGCGCACAGGGGGAAGTACAGATGGCTACACCTTC.

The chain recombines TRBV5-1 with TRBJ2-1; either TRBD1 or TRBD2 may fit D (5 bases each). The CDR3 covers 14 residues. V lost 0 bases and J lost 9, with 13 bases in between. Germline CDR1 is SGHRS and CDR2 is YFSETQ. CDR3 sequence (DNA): TGCGCCAGCAGCTTGGCTGGGGCCCGGGGTGAGCAGTTCTTC. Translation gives CASSLAGARGEQFF.

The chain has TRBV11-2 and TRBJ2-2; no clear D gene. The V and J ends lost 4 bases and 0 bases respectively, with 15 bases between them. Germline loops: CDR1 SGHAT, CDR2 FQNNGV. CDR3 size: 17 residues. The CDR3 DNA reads TGTGCCAGCAGCTCTCTCGCCCGGGCTACGAACACCGGGGAGCTGTTTTTT. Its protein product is CASSSLARATNTGELFF.

CDR3 in amino acids: CASSIRDVKPYEQYF. CDR3 in DNA: TGTGCCAGCAGTATCCGGGACGTAAAGCCCTACGAGCAGTACTTC. The chain has TRBV6-1 and TRBJ2-7; D might be TRBD1 or TRBD2, each matching 5 bases. Per the germline V gene, CDR1 is MNHNS and CDR2 is SASEGT. Trimming took off 5 bases at V and 2 bases at J, with 16 bases between the two ends. This CDR3 has 15 amino acids.

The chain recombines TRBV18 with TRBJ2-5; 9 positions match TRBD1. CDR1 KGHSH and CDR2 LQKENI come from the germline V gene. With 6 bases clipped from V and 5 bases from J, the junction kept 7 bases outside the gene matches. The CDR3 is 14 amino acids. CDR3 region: CASSEQGAVETQYF. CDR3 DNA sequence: TGTGCCAGCTCTGAACAGGGGGCTGTGGAGACCCAGTACTTC.